The rows below give T cell receptor beta chains drawn from one sample of a study of CD8 T cells in ankylosing spondylitis. TCRdb called the 5' RACE reads again in MiXCR, with one record for every CDR3 protein. The data hold roughly 260,000 distinct CDR3 sequences, with approximately 20% observed a single time. The sequenced sample was blood, either unsorted or a sorted T cell fraction (not recorded which). These receptors were obtained from a male donor with ankylosing spondylitis or in good health (not recorded which). Each CDR3 is given with its conserved first and last residue. The D gene is left open where the match is weak. A clone size is listed for some rows: how often the clone was seen (once, few, many), or a class if it is expanded.

j_call: TRBJ2-1
clone_size: -
d_call: -
v_call: TRBV7-6
cdr3_nt: TGTGCCAGCAGCTTAGAAGGGGGTGCCGATGAGCAGTTCTTC
cdr3_aa: CASSLEGGADEQFF

j_call: TRBJ2-3
clone_size: -
d_call: TRBD1
v_call: TRBV29-1
cdr3_nt: TGCAGCGTTCTAGACAGGGCTTTAGGGGCAGATACGCAGTATTTT
cdr3_aa: CSVLDRALGADTQYF

j_call: TRBJ2-1
clone_size: few
d_call: -
v_call: TRBV29-1
cdr3_nt: TGCAGCGTAGGATGGGGTAATGAGCAGTTCTTC
cdr3_aa: CSVGWGNEQFF

j_call: TRBJ2-3
clone_size: few
d_call: -
v_call: TRBV5-1
cdr3_nt: TGCGCCAGCGGCCCACAGGGCGATACGCAGTATTTT
cdr3_aa: CASGPQGDTQYF

j_call: TRBJ2-3
clone_size: -
d_call: -
v_call: TRBV10-3
cdr3_nt: TGTGCCATCAGTGAGTCAGGATTGGGGGCCGCAGATACGCAGTATTTT
cdr3_aa: CAISESGLGAADTQYF

j_call: TRBJ2-1
clone_size: -
d_call: TRBD2
v_call: TRBV5-1
cdr3_nt: TGCGCCAGCAGCTTGGCGGCGGGAGGGGCATACAATGAGCAGTTCTTC
cdr3_aa: CASSLAAGGAYNEQFF

j_call: TRBJ2-1
clone_size: once
d_call: -
v_call: TRBV20-1
cdr3_nt: TGCAGTGCTAGTTTCGGGAGAGTGGATGAGCAGTTCTTC
cdr3_aa: CSASFGRVDEQFF

j_call: TRBJ1-6
clone_size: few
d_call: -
v_call: TRBV12-3/TRBV12-4
cdr3_nt: TGTGCCAGCAGCCCCCTGACGGTTAATTCACCCCTCCACTTT
cdr3_aa: CASSPLTVNSPLHF

j_call: TRBJ2-2
clone_size: few
d_call: -
v_call: TRBV11-2
cdr3_nt: TGTGCCAGCAGCGAACAAAATACCGGGGAGCTGTTTTTT
cdr3_aa: CASSEQNTGELFF

j_call: TRBJ1-5
clone_size: few
d_call: -
v_call: TRBV6-1
cdr3_nt: TGTGCCAGCAGTGAAATCGGGGGGGATGGCAATCAGCCCCAGCATTTT
cdr3_aa: CASSEIGGDGNQPQHF

j_call: TRBJ1-2
clone_size: -
d_call: -
v_call: TRBV5-1
cdr3_nt: TGCGCCAGCAGCAAAGACTTGAAAGCTAACTATGGCTACACCTTC
cdr3_aa: CASSKDLKANYGYTF

j_call: TRBJ2-2
clone_size: few
d_call: -
v_call: TRBV15
cdr3_nt: TGTGCCACCACCCCGGGGGGCCCGAACACCGGGGAGCTGTTTTTT
cdr3_aa: CATTPGGPNTGELFF

j_call: TRBJ2-5
clone_size: many
d_call: TRBD1
v_call: TRBV29-1
cdr3_nt: TGCAGCGCCAAGGGACAGGGGATGGAGACCCAGTACTTC
cdr3_aa: CSAKGQGMETQYF

j_call: TRBJ2-1
clone_size: -
d_call: TRBD2
v_call: TRBV14
cdr3_nt: TGTGCCAGCAGCCAAGAGGGCCAACTAGCGGGGATCTATTACAATGAGCAGTTCTTC
cdr3_aa: CASSQEGQLAGIYYNEQFF

j_call: TRBJ1-6
clone_size: -
d_call: -
v_call: TRBV10-3
cdr3_nt: TGTGCCATCAGTGTGGTGGACCGGAATTCACCCCTCCACTTT
cdr3_aa: CAISVVDRNSPLHF

j_call: TRBJ1-5
clone_size: -
d_call: -
v_call: TRBV28
cdr3_nt: TGTGCCAGCAGTTTAACCGTGTATAGCAATCAGCCCCAGCATTTT
cdr3_aa: CASSLTVYSNQPQHF

j_call: TRBJ2-3
clone_size: many
d_call: -
v_call: TRBV20-1
cdr3_nt: TGCAGTGCTAGATTGGTTACAGATACGCAGTATTTT
cdr3_aa: CSARLVTDTQYF

j_call: TRBJ2-1
clone_size: -
d_call: -
v_call: TRBV7-6
cdr3_nt: TGTGCCAGCAGCTTCAGGGACTCCGACTACAATGAGCAGTTCTTC
cdr3_aa: CASSFRDSDYNEQFF

j_call: TRBJ2-5
clone_size: many
d_call: -
v_call: TRBV7-8
cdr3_nt: TGTGCCAGCAGCTTAGACAGAGGATACCAAGAGACCCAGTACTTC
cdr3_aa: CASSLDRGYQETQYF

j_call: TRBJ2-2
clone_size: few
d_call: -
v_call: TRBV5-4
cdr3_nt: TGTGCCAGCAGCTTGGGGGGGAGGCCGAACACCGGGGAGCTGTTTTTT
cdr3_aa: CASSLGGRPNTGELFF

j_call: TRBJ2-1
clone_size: many
d_call: TRBD1
v_call: TRBV5-6
cdr3_nt: TGTGCCAGCAGCCCCCTGGACAGGCCTTCCGGTGAGCAGTTCTTC
cdr3_aa: CASSPLDRPSGEQFF

j_call: TRBJ2-1
clone_size: few
d_call: -
v_call: TRBV11-3
cdr3_nt: TGTGCCAGCAGCTTCGGAGCTGAGCAGTTCTTC
cdr3_aa: CASSFGAEQFF

j_call: TRBJ2-5
clone_size: -
d_call: TRBD2
v_call: TRBV2
cdr3_nt: TGTGCCAGCCGGACGCGGGGGGGACAAGAGACCCAGTACTTC
cdr3_aa: CASRTRGGQETQYF

j_call: TRBJ2-3
clone_size: many
d_call: TRBD2
v_call: TRBV29-1
cdr3_nt: TGCAGCGTTGCCCCGGTTAGCGGGAGTGGAGATACGCAGTATTTT
cdr3_aa: CSVAPVSGSGDTQYF

j_call: TRBJ1-2
clone_size: few
d_call: -
v_call: TRBV4-2
cdr3_nt: TGTGCCAGCAGCCAAGAAGAAGTGGGGTTTTCGACGGGCTACACCTTC
cdr3_aa: CASSQEEVGFSTGYTF

j_call: TRBJ1-2
clone_size: -
d_call: TRBD1
v_call: TRBV5-1
cdr3_nt: TGCGCCAGCAGCTCTCAGGGGGATGGCTACACCTTC
cdr3_aa: CASSSQGDGYTF

j_call: TRBJ1-2
clone_size: -
d_call: -
v_call: TRBV2
cdr3_nt: TGTGCCAGCAGTGCGGGTCGGAACTATGGCTACACCTTC
cdr3_aa: CASSAGRNYGYTF

j_call: TRBJ2-1
clone_size: -
d_call: -
v_call: TRBV7-3
cdr3_nt: TGTGCCAGCAGCTTAAATGGGGGCGCCTCCTACAATGAGCAGTTCTTC
cdr3_aa: CASSLNGGASYNEQFF

j_call: TRBJ2-2
clone_size: -
d_call: TRBD1
v_call: TRBV29-1
cdr3_nt: TGCAGCGTTGCCGGACAGGGTATCTCGCTGTTTTTT
cdr3_aa: CSVAGQGISLFF

j_call: TRBJ1-1
clone_size: few
d_call: -
v_call: TRBV12-3/TRBV12-4
cdr3_nt: TGTGCCAGCGGGTCTTCACAGGGCGTCACTGAAGCTTTCTTT
cdr3_aa: CASGSSQGVTEAFF

j_call: TRBJ2-1
clone_size: few
d_call: TRBD2
v_call: TRBV24-1
cdr3_nt: TGTGCCACCAGTGACCAGACTAGCGGGAGTCTCGGTGAGCAGTTCTTC
cdr3_aa: CATSDQTSGSLGEQFF